This T cell receptor (beta chain) was sequenced during a study of T-cell memory formation after mild COVID-19. This CDR3 is 13 amino acids long. The germline V gene has CDR1 SGHTA and CDR2 FQGTGA. TCRdb fed the 5' RACE reads into MiXCR, producing one record per CDR3 protein. The table lists 15,000 to 20,000 distinct CDR3 sequences, around 25% of them singletons. Material: PBMCs or a T cell subset sorted from them (not recorded which). The receptor comes from a man younger than 35 who had mild COVID-19 (a few samples of this study predate the infection). Cell type and time point are not known. V is TRBV7-3 and J is TRBJ2-7; D call uncertain. The end of the DNA aligns better with TRBJ2-5, so the J call may be wrong. The CDR3 bases are TGTGCCAGCAGCGACGGGTCACAAGAGACCCAGTACTTC. Translating gives CASSDGSQETQYF.